This T cell receptor (beta chain) appears in the sequencing data of a study of blood T cell repertoires in COVID-19. Study-wide context: The study drew acute and convalescent COVID-19 samples from the United States, Italy and Spain. In each case, the material was cDNA or gDNA derived from T cells, B-cell-depleted T cells, or PBMCs.

Original processing notes: Researchers report that nucleated cell counts were estimated from reference gene primer amplification. Produced via immunoSEQ multiplex PCR; TCRdb's table is partial and in-frame only. V and J calls and clone size are copied from that table; D and trimming were computed from the DNA. The sample has about 140,000 clones, 84% seen once; the top ten hold almost 6.5%. The germline V gene has CDR1 SGHTA and CDR2 FQGNSA. There are 14 residues in the CDR3. Unmatched junction bases numbered 2, after V lost 0 bases and J lost 4 bases. This TCR came from a human donor in a cohort sampled during active COVID-19. The chain recombines TRBV7-2 with TRBJ1-2; 7 nucleotides agree with TRBD1. Input material: peripheral blood. The CDR3 DNA reads TGTGCCAGCAGCTTAGCAGGGGGCGGCTATGGCTACACCTTC. It specifies CASSLAGGGYGYTF.